This T cell receptor beta chain was identified during a study of OX40 agonist ivuxolimab in advanced cancers. Across the whole study: Dose-escalation patients' cancers were hepatocellular carcinoma, melanoma, renal cell or head and neck cancer. Study observations and caveats: No determination was made of the antigen specificity of the expanded peripheral T cells.

Repertoires were generated with immunoSEQ multiplex PCR, while TCRdb's copy carries only in-frame clones and drops some. This table holds 65,000 to 85,000 clones, about 85% found once. Turning to this clone: Its antigen is not known.

The ends were cut back, 1 base at V and 4 bases at J, with 14 bases in the middle. Germline CDR1 is SGHRS and CDR2 is YFSETQ. CDR3 length equals 15 residues. Sample: CD4+ or CD8+ T cells sorted from blood, taken in a trial of the OX40 agonist ivuxolimab. This clonotype was obtained from an adult with an advanced solid tumor such as melanoma, head and neck, liver or kidney cancer. The chain has TRBV5-1 and TRBJ1-2; weak D call: TRBD1 (5 bases). The CDR3 here is CASSLTPETAYGYTF. The CDR3 DNA follows: TGCGCCAGCAGCTTGACACCGGAGACAGCCTATGGCTACACCTTC.